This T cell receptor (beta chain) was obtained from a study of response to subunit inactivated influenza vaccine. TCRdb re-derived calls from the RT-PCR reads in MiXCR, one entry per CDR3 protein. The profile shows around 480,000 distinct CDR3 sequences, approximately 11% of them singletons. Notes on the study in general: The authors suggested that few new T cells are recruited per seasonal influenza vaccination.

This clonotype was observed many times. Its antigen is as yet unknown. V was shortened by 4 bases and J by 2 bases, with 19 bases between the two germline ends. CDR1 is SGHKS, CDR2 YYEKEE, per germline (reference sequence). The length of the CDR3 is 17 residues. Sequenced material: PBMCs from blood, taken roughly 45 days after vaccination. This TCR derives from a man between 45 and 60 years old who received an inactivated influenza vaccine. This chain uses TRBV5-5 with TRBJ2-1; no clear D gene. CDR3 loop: CASSLHWRGYPYNEQFF. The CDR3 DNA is TGTGCCAGCAGCCTCCATTGGCGTGGCTATCCCTACAATGAGCAGTTCTTC.